What follows describes a single T cell receptor beta chain. This specimen comes from a study of cytomegalovirus exposure and HLA in healthy donors. Primers included in the PCR were 60 Vbeta and 13 Jbeta primers. TCRdb's table, derived via immunoSEQ multiplex PCR, lists solely in-frame clones and lacks some. Among about 120,000 clones, about four fifths were seen once, and the ten largest hold more than 1.4%. Deletions cut 6 bases from V and 1 base from J, with 13 bases between. The CDR3 consists of 14 residues. In germline, CDR1 is MNHEY, CDR2 SVGAGI. The J gene is TRBJ2-7, the V gene TRBV6-5; D possibly corresponds to TRBD2 (6 bases). What was sequenced was PBMCs. This TCR was recovered from a woman aged 18-29 years in good health and CMV-seronegative. CDR3 sequence reads: CASRVGTLSYEQYF. CDR3 bases: TGTGCCAGCAGGGTGGGGACTCTTTCCTACGAGCAGTACTTC.